This T cell receptor beta chain was profiled in a study of memory CD8 T cells in hepatitis C reinfection. Whole-study context: Samples late or after reinfection came 12 to 24 weeks post-detection. Study-level points and caveats: Roughly five donors were too few for definitive public clonotype conclusions.

The protocol was immunoSEQ multiplex PCR, while the TCRdb copy is restricted to in-frame clones and leaves out a portion. This table has about 50,000 clones, approximately 92% appearing once. The V gene's germline CDR1 is SGHTA and CDR2 FQGNSA. V lost 3 bases and J lost 7; bases outside the gene matches: 8. This CDR3 spans 14 amino acids. Stated time point: late/post reinfection, 12 to 24 weeks after detection. No in vitro expansion preceded TCR sequencing of the sorted cells. Total naive CD8 T cells were sorted as viable CD3+ CD8+ CD45RO- cells from two donors. Of note for this clone: Its antigen is still unknown.

The TCR comes from a man aged 18 to 29 with hepatitis C virus infection. Sequenced: naive CD8+ T cells sorted from blood. The chain is built from TRBV7-2 and TRBJ2-5; TRBD2 agrees at 7 bases. CDR3 sequence: CASSLGGGKGTQYF. DNA of the CDR3: TGTGCCAGCAGCTTGGGGGGGGGAAAAGGGACCCAGTACTTC. The full variable domain, in which reference TRBV7-2 and TRBJ2-5 provide the parts outside the CDR3, is GAGVSQSPSNKVTEKGKDVELRCDPISGHTALYWYRQSLGQGLEFLIYFQGNSAPDKSGLPSDRFSAERTGGSVSTLTIQRTQQEDSAVYLCASSLGGGKGTQYFGPGTRLLVL.